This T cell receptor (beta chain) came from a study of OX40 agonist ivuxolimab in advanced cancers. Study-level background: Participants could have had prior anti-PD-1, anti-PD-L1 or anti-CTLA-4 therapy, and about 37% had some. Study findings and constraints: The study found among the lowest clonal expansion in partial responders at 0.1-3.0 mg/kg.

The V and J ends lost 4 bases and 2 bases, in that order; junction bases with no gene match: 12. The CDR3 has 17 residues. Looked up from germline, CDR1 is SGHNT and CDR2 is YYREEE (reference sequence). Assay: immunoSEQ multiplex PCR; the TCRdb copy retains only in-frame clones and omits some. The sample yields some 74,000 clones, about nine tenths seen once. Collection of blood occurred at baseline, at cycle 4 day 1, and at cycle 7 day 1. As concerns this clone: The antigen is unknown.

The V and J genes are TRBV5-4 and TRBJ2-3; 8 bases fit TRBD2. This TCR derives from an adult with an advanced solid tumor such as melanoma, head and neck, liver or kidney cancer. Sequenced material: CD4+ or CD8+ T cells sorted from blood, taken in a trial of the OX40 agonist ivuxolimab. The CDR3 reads CASSRPLADRVTDTQYF. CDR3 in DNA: TGTGCCAGCAGCCGACCACTAGCGGATAGGGTCACAGATACGCAGTATTTT.